The 16 T cell receptor beta chains reported below all come from one sample, sequenced in a study of beta chain features in type 1 diabetes. Regarding the study as a whole: For Type 1 diabetes patients, all four CD4+ subsets carried TCRB CDR3s that were moderately but significantly shorter.

cDNA synthesis used the whole RNA isolate, giving expressed TCRB sequences. Method: immunoSEQ multiplex PCR; TCRdb's copy keeps in-frame clones and lacks some. The repertoire consists of approximately 280,000 clones, with 15% occurring once and the leading ten covering about 0.014%. Antigens for these TCRs are unknown. The sample was naive CD4+ T cells from blood. The receptors shown here come from a man between 18 and 29 years old with type 1 diabetes.

The rearrangement joins TRBV10-2 to TRBJ2-5, with 8 bases aligning to TRBD1. J lost 1 base, V lost 10 bases, and 8 bases had no gene match. The CDR3 is 14 amino acids. In germline, CDR1 is WSHSY, CDR2 SAAADI. Here the CDR3 DNA reads TGCGCCACCTTGGACAGGGCTGGCCAAGAGACCCAGTACTTC. Its translation is CATLDRAGQETQYF.

This clone turned up a few times. This chain's CDR3 is CAWSTGTATNEKLFF. As DNA, the CDR3 is TGTGCCTGGAGTACAGGGACCGCAACTAATGAAAAACTGTTTTTT. The chain employs TRBV30 and TRBJ1-4; a weak D match, TRBD1 (6 bases). The germline gives CDR1 GTSNPN, CDR2 SVGIG (reference sequence). Trimming took off 2 bases at V and 0 bases at J, with 10 bases between the two ends. The CDR3 is 15 amino acids.

This clone was counted a few times. V is TRBV6-6 and J is TRBJ2-1; D is uncertain. Germline assignment: CDR1 MNHNY and CDR2 SVGAGI (reference sequence). There are 12 residues in the CDR3. The ends were cut back, 6 bases at V and 4 bases at J, with 7 bases in the middle. CDR3 residues: CASSNGYNEQFF. The DNA for the CDR3 is TGTGCCAGCAGCAACGGGTACAATGAGCAGTTCTTC.

The chain carries TRBV5-6 and TRBJ2-2, with a tentative D call TRBD1 (7 bases). CDR1 SGHDT and CDR2 YYEEEE come from the germline V gene. The CDR3 is 17 amino acids. The V end lost 1 base, the J end lost 7 bases, and 20 bases lay between the germline ends. The CDR3 loop reads CASSLPAAGGLGGELFF. The CDR3 DNA is TGTGCCAGCAGCTTGCCGGCCGCAGGGGGGCTGGGCGGGGAGCTGTTTTTT.

The chain is built from TRBV15 and TRBJ2-7; 7 bases agree with TRBD1. The CDR3 has 16 amino acids. With 0 bases clipped from V and 3 bases from J, the junction kept 8 bases outside the gene matches. Germline CDR1 reads LNHNV; CDR2 reads YYDKDF (reference sequence). The DNA of the CDR3 is TGTGCCACCAGCAGAGATTTCGGACAGGCGATCTACGAGCAGTACTTC. Translating gives CATSRDFGQAIYEQYF.

This clone showed up just a few times. V and J are TRBV19 and TRBJ1-4, with D perhaps TRBD1 (6 bases). The CDR3 is made up of 15 amino acids. Trimming left V 5 bases short and J 0 bases short, with 10 bases between. Germline CDR1 is LNHDA and CDR2 is SQIVND (reference sequence). The CDR3 reads CASSARQATNEKLFF. DNA for the CDR3: TGTGCCAGTAGTGCCCGACAGGCAACTAATGAAAAACTGTTTTTT.

This clone was seen a few times. The chain carries TRBV29-1 and TRBJ2-4; D possibly corresponds to TRBD1 (6 bases). This CDR3 spans 15 amino acids. Germline CDR1 and CDR2: SQVTM and ANQGSEA. The germline V and J ends were trimmed by 4 bases and 0 bases, with 13 bases remaining between them. Here the CDR3 reads CSVVRTVIAKNIQYF. The CDR3 DNA is TGCAGCGTTGTAAGGACAGTGATAGCCAAAAACATTCAGTACTTC.

The V call is TRBV18, the J call TRBJ2-1, with D perhaps matching TRBD2 (6 bases). With 6 bases removed from V and 7 bases from J, the gap between germline ends came to 25 bases. CDR3 length: 17 residues. CDR1 is KGHSH, CDR2 LQKENI, per germline. The CDR3 reads CASSGYLGAGGRNEQFF. CDR3 nucleotides: TGTGCCAGCTCGGGGTACCTCGGCGCCGGAGGGCGGAATGAGCAGTTCTTC.

This clone has only a few counts. V usage is TRBV29-1 and J usage is TRBJ2-3; tentatively, D is TRBD2 (5 bases). V lost 4 bases to trimming and J lost 2 bases, with 10 bases between them. CDR3 size: 13 residues. From germline, CDR1 is SQVTM and CDR2 ANQGSEA. CDR3 coding DNA: TGCAGCGTTGCCGGGAAATACACAGATACGCAGTATTTT. Amino acids: CSVAGKYTDTQYF.

This clone occurred once. The V and J genes are TRBV30 and TRBJ1-1; D gene ambiguous. Germline V CDR1 and CDR2: GTSNPN, SVGIG (reference sequence). The germline V and J ends were trimmed by 0 bases and 7 bases, with 6 bases remaining between them. The CDR3 spans 11 residues. The CDR3 DNA sequence: TGTGCCTGGAGTGTGGGCCGTGAAGCTTTCTTT. This translates into CAWSVGREAFF.

The J gene is TRBJ2-7, the V gene TRBV4-1; 8 bases fit TRBD2. Germline loops: CDR1 MGHRA, CDR2 YSYEKL. Germline trimming cut 4 bases from V and 4 bases from J; bases unmatched to any gene: 6. The CDR3 is 14 residues long. CDR3: CASSPGGGKYEQYF. The DNA of the CDR3 is TGCGCCAGCAGCCCCGGGGGGGGTAAGTACGAGCAGTACTTC.

J is TRBJ1-2 and V is TRBV4-3, with no clear D. CDR3 length: 15 amino acids. Between the trimmed V and J ends, which lost 0 bases and 2 bases, there was a span of 10 bases. CDR1 is LGHNA and CDR2 is YSLEER in the germline V gene. The CDR3 bases are TGCGCCAGCAGCCAAGATGTATCACGGAACTATGGCTACACCTTC. Protein sequence: CASSQDVSRNYGYTF.

In its sample, this clone was seen a few times. The chain links TRBV10-3 to TRBJ2-1; 7 nucleotides match TRBD2. The junction had 9 bases not matched to a gene; V was cut back by 0 bases and J by 7 bases. The CDR3 consists of 16 residues. Germline CDR1 and CDR2: ENHRY and SYGVKD. CDR3 protein: CAISESRIGEGNEQFF. CDR3 DNA: TGTGCCATCAGTGAGTCCCGGATTGGGGAGGGGAATGAGCAGTTCTTC.

Only a few counts were recorded for this clone. The rearrangement uses TRBV19 and TRBJ2-3, with 7 bases identical to TRBD2. Germline-derived CDR1 and CDR2 are LNHDA and SQIVND (reference sequence). This CDR3 is 12 amino acids long. Germline trimming cut 3 bases from V and 11 bases from J; bases unmatched to any gene: 5. Here the CDR3 DNA reads TGTGCCAGTAGTATGGGGGGGGTGTTGCAGTATTTT. It encodes CASSMGGVLQYF.

This clone turned up a few times. The chain couples TRBV18 to TRBJ2-7; 7 positions match TRBD2. V gave up 3 bases and J gave up 0 bases; unmatched junction bases: 5. In germline, CDR1 is KGHSH, CDR2 LQKENI. The CDR3 loop spans 15 amino acids. In nucleotides, the CDR3 is TGTGCCAGCTCACCGGGGAGGGTTGACTCCTACGAGCAGTACTTC. This codes for CASSPGRVDSYEQYF.

This CDR3 reads CASSVEQGVNGGALDTQYF. CDR3 DNA sequence: TGTGCCAGCAGCGTTGAGCAGGGGGTCAACGGGGGGGCATTGGATACGCAGTATTTT. The genes are TRBV9 and TRBJ2-3; maybe TRBD2 (8 bases). The germline V gene has CDR1 SGDLS and CDR2 YYNGEE. Trimming stripped 2 bases from V and 6 bases from J, with 28 bases between. The CDR3 extends over 19 amino acids.